The clone carrying this T cell receptor beta chain was counted many times. What it binds is unknown. The CDR3 runs 15 residues. Per the germline V gene, CDR1 is MDHEN and CDR2 is SYDVKM. The ends lost 7 bases at V and 8 bases at J; junction bases unmatched: 15. Described time point: persistent/refractory GD, antithyroid drugs over 5 years with positive TRAb. There was RNA extracted from PBMCs, and the TCR library was made from it. The data were obtained in a study of regulatory T cells in long-lasting Graves disease. Whole-study findings and limits: Favoring TRBV28, TRBJ1-2 and TRBJ2-5 was a feature seen in persistent disease. Fewer public clonotypes were shared by new patients (roughly 910) than by persistent patients (2,741). Analyses excluded thyroid tissue, covering peripheral blood alone.

Arm-PCR of CDR3 regions and iRepertoire HTBI primers were used to build TCR beta libraries. TCRdb re-analysed the multiplex PCR reads in MiXCR, keeping a single row per CDR3 protein. In the table there are 400,000 to 600,000 distinct CDR3 sequences, roughly 21% of which are singletons. The chain employs TRBV28 and TRBJ1-2, with 8 bases that match TRBD1. The receptor was derived from a female donor with Graves disease. The sequencing used peripheral blood mononuclear cells (PBMCs), collected when the disease was refractory, from a patient treated with antithyroid drugs. CDR3 nucleotides: TGTGCCAGCAACATCGAGAGTGACAGGGGAGGAGGCTACACCTTC. Translated, it gives CASNIESDRGGGYTF.